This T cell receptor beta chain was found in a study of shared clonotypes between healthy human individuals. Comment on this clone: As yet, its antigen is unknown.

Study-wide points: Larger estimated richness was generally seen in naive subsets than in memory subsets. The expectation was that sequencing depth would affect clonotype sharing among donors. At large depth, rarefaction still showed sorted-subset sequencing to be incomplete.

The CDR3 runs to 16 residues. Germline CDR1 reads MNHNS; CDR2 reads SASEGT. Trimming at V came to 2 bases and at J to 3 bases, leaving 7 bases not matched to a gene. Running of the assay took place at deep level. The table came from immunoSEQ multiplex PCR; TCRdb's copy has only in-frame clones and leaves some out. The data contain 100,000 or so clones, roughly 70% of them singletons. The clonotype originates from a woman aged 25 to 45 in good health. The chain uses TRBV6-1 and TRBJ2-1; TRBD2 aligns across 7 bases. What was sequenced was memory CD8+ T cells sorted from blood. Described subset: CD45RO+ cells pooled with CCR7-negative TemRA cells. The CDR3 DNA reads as TGTGCCAGCAGTGAATTAAGCAGCGGGGTCTACAATGAGCAGTTCTTC. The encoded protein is CASSELSSGVYNEQFF.